This T cell receptor beta chain appears in the sequencing data of a study of shared clonotypes between healthy human individuals. This clone turned up a few times. This CDR3 contains 14 residues. Germline lookup yields CDR1 SQVTM and CDR2 ANQGSEA. The V end lost 7 bases, the J end lost 4 bases, and 19 bases lay between the germline ends. The table came from immunoSEQ multiplex PCR; TCRdb's copy has only in-frame clones and leaves some out. The table lists roughly 490,000 clones, about 82% of them singletons. This TCR derives from a middle-aged woman in good health. Some clones in this sample may be carry-over from other donors' samples. The sequenced sample was PBMCs. V and J are TRBV29-1 and TRBJ1-1; no firm D call. This CDR3 is CSASPTGGFTEAFF. CDR3 DNA: TGCAGCGCCAGCCCGACGGGAGGGTTCACTGAAGCTTTCTTT.